Here is one TCR beta chain with its context. This table comes from immunoSEQ multiplex PCR, and its TCRdb copy is limited to in-frame clones, with some not included. In the table there are under 45,000 clones, about 80% of which are singletons. This sample stems from a study of T cells in localized non-small cell lung cancer. V lost 5 bases and J 2 bases, leaving 16 bases between the germline ends. The CDR3 contains 16 residues. The germline gives CDR1 SGHNT, CDR2 YENEEA. The source of this sequence is a man aged 40 to 69 with stage II lung adenocarcinoma. This chain connects TRBV11-3 to TRBJ1-5; the D gene is possibly TRBD1 (5 bases). Sequenced here: PBMCs, sampled before any cancer treatment. The CDR3: CASSPALWDGNQPQHF. For the CDR3, the DNA is TGTGCCAGCAGCCCCGCTCTGTGGGACGGCAATCAGCCCCAGCATTTT.